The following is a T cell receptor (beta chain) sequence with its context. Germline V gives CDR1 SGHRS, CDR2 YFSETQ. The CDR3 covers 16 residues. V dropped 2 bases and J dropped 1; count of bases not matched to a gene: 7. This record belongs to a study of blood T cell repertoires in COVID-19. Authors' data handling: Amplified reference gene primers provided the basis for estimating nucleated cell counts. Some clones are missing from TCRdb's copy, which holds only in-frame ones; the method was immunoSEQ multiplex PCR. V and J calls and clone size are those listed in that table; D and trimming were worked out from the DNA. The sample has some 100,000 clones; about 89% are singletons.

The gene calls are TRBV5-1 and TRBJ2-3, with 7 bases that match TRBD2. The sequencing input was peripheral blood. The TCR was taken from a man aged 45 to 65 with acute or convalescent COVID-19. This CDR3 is CASSLGAGRGTDTQYF. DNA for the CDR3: TGCGCCAGCAGCTTAGGAGCGGGGCGGGGCACAGATACGCAGTATTTT.